These 25 T cell receptor beta chains were sequenced from one sample in a study of blood T cell repertoires in COVID-19. The data were produced by immunoSEQ multiplex PCR, yet TCRdb's version contains in-frame clones alone and is incomplete. Of approximately 210,000 clones in the sample, over 75% were seen once. The specimen sequenced was peripheral blood. The receptors here all came from a woman aged 40 to 50 with acute or convalescent COVID-19.

This chain uses TRBV2 with TRBJ1-5; TRBD1 matches at 8 bases. Germline V gives CDR1 SNHLY, CDR2 FYNNEI. This CDR3 comprises 15 residues. Germline trimming cut 6 bases from V and 4 bases from J; bases unmatched to any gene: 8. The DNA of the CDR3 is TGTGCCAGCAGGTCCGACAGGGGAAGAAATCAGCCCCAGCATTTT. Protein: CASRSDRGRNQPQHF.

This clone was detected ten times or more. The V call is TRBV5-8, the J call TRBJ1-6; D is perhaps TRBD1 (5 bases). Trimming removed 0 bases from V and 7 bases from J, with 8 bases in between. Looked up from germline, CDR1 is SGHTS and CDR2 is YDEGEE. This CDR3 contains 14 residues. For the CDR3, the DNA is TGTGCCAGCAGCTTGGGACAGAGAAATTCACCCCTCCACTTT. Protein sequence: CASSLGQRNSPLHF.

The chain joins TRBV11-2 to TRBJ2-7; 11 nucleotides agree with TRBD1. Germline V gene data show CDR1 as SGHAT and CDR2 as FQNNGV. The CDR3 consists of 15 residues. Germline trimming cut 5 bases from V and 4 bases from J; bases unmatched to any gene: 7. The CDR3 DNA follows: TGTGCCAGCAGCCCTGGACAGGGGGCTTTGTACGAGCAGTACGTC. This codes for CASSPGQGALYEQYV.

This chain links TRBV18 with TRBJ2-3; 7 bases line up with TRBD2. The germline gives CDR1 KGHSH, CDR2 LQKENI. The CDR3 is 17 residues long. The junction had 11 bases not matched to a gene; V was cut back by 4 bases and J by 1 base. The CDR3 loop reads CASSLVVGGGGTDTQYF. DNA of the CDR3: TGTGCCAGCTCACTCGTTGTCGGCGGGGGAGGCACAGATACGCAGTATTTT.

This CDR3 reads CASSSGTYYGYTF. Here the CDR3 DNA reads TGTGCCAGCAGTTCCGGGACATACTATGGCTACACCTTC. J is TRBJ1-2 and V is TRBV6-5; D may be TRBD1 (6 bases). The CDR3 is 13 amino acids. The V and J ends lost 4 bases and 3 bases respectively, with 9 bases between them. In germline, CDR1 is MNHEY, CDR2 SVGAGI.

The rearrangement joins TRBV12-3 or TRBV12-4 to TRBJ1-4; D is unclear. Trimming took 7 bases from V and 4 from J, leaving 7 bases between them. This CDR3 contains 12 residues. The CDR3 reads CASMYNNEKLFF. Written as DNA, the CDR3 is TGTGCCAGCATGTATAATAATGAAAAACTGTTTTTT.

CDR3 residues: CASSPRGQSNEKLFF. The CDR3, as DNA: TGTGCCAGCTCACCCCGGGGACAGTCTAATGAAAAACTGTTTTTT. V is TRBV18 and J is TRBJ1-4, with 7 bases fitting TRBD1. There are 15 residues in the CDR3. The germline gives CDR1 KGHSH, CDR2 LQKENI. After removal of 3 bases from V and 3 bases from J, the junction contained 4 bases not matched to a gene.

This rearrangement joins TRBV6-1 to TRBJ2-3; TRBD1 aligns across 8 bases. J gave up 3 bases and V 3 bases, and 5 bases lay outside the gene matches. This CDR3 comprises 15 residues. From germline, CDR1 is MNHNS and CDR2 SASEGT. The DNA for the CDR3 is TGTGCCAGCAGTGACCGGGACAGGAGTACAGATACGCAGTATTTT. This gives the protein CASSDRDRSTDTQYF.

The chain has TRBV4-1 and TRBJ1-6, with a tentative D call TRBD1 (6 bases). Per the germline V gene, CDR1 is MGHRA and CDR2 is YSYEKL. This CDR3 contains 15 residues. V was shortened by 7 bases and J by 8 bases, with 18 bases between the two germline ends. This CDR3 is CASTRGTPQDSPLHF. The CDR3 DNA reads TGCGCCAGCACTAGGGGGACACCTCAGGATTCACCCCTCCACTTT.

The J gene is TRBJ2-1, the V gene TRBV5-1; 8 bases map to TRBD1. V dropped 4 bases and J dropped 8; count of bases not matched to a gene: 11. The V gene's germline CDR1 is SGHRS and CDR2 YFSETQ. The CDR3 is 15 residues long. The CDR3 DNA reads as TGCGCCAGCAGCCCCACAGGGGGGCCGGTGGATGAGCAGTTCTTC. It is translated as CASSPTGGPVDEQFF.

The rearrangement joins TRBV19 to TRBJ2-1; TRBD1 aligns across 9 bases. Trimming took 0 bases from V and 6 from J; bases not matched to a gene: 6. This CDR3 is 16 amino acids long. Germline V gene lookup returns CDR1 LNHDA and CDR2 SQIVND (reference sequence). The CDR3 nucleotides are TGTGCCAGTAGTATAGACCGGGACAGGGTGGGCAATGAGCAGTTCTTC. This gives the protein CASSIDRDRVGNEQFF.

This clone was picked up one time. The chain links TRBV2 to TRBJ2-3; D is possibly TRBD2 (6 bases). This CDR3 has 13 residues. The V end lost 6 bases, the J end lost 7 bases, and 14 bases lay between the germline ends. Germline V gives CDR1 SNHLY, CDR2 FYNNEI. CDR3 in DNA: TGTGCCAGCAGCTCCTCGGGGGTGCATACGCAGTATTTT. Its protein is CASSSSGVHTQYF.

The chain uses TRBV6-5 and TRBJ1-2; unclear D gene. Trimming removed 7 bases at V and 5 bases at J, with 11 bases between. The CDR3 spans 12 residues. Germline values: CDR1 MNHEY, CDR2 SVGAGI. The CDR3 loop reads CASTAGVYGYTF. CDR3 DNA sequence: TGTGCCAGCACGGCCGGGGTATATGGCTACACCTTC.

V gene TRBV21-1 combines with J gene TRBJ1-2. TRBV21-1 is classified as a pseudogene. This CDR3 region has 19 residues. The CDR3 here is CASSKVARRGMRDNYGYTF. The DNA of the CDR3 is TGTGCCAGCAGCAAAGTAGCCAGACGAGGGATGAGGGATAACTATGGCTACACCTTC.

This chain uses TRBV5-6 with TRBJ1-4; D ambiguous. Germline-derived CDR1 and CDR2 are SGHDT and YYEEEE. CDR3 length: 13 residues. Trimming removed 0 bases from V and 8 bases from J, with 8 bases in between. CDR3 protein: CASSLENREKLFF. Here the CDR3 DNA reads TGTGCCAGCAGCTTGGAGAATAGAGAAAAACTGTTTTTT. The whole variable domain, filled in from reference TRBV5-6 and TRBJ1-4, reads DAGVTQSPTHLIKTRGQQVTLRCSPKSGHDTVSWYQQALGQGPQFIFQYYEEEERQRGNFPDRFSGHQFPNYSSELNVNALLLGDSALYLCASSLENREKLFFGSGTQLSVL.

The rearrangement links TRBV19 to TRBJ1-2; 8 bases match TRBD1. The CDR3 is 16 residues long. Germline V CDR1 and CDR2: LNHDA, SQIVND (reference sequence). The junction had 12 bases not matched to a gene; V was cut back by 8 bases and J by 1 base. The CDR3 region is CASSKSRGRFNYGYTF. CDR3 nucleotide sequence: TGTGCCAGTTCTAAGAGCAGGGGGCGATTTAACTATGGCTACACCTTC. Full variable domain (outside the CDR3, taken from reference TRBV19 and TRBJ1-2): DGGITQSPKYLFRKEGQNVTLSCEQNLNHDAMYWYRQDPGQGLRLIYYSQIVNDFQKGDIAEGYSVSREKKESFPLTVTSAQKNPTAFYLCASSKSRGRFNYGYTFGSGTRLTVV.

The chain employs TRBV10-3 and TRBJ2-3; TRBD2 matches at 10 bases. The CDR3 loop spans 17 amino acids. CDR1 ENHRY and CDR2 SYGVKD come from the germline V gene. The trim removed 6 bases at V and 0 bases at J, leaving 9 bases unmatched. CDR3 residues: CAISKLAGTSSTDTQYF. For the CDR3, the DNA is TGTGCCATCAGCAAACTAGCGGGGACTTCTAGCACAGATACGCAGTATTTT.

CDR3 sequence reads: CATTQGAAGANVLTF. In DNA, the CDR3 is TGTGCTACGACACAGGGGGCTGCCGGGGCCAACGTCCTGACTTTC. This chain uses TRBV25-1 with TRBJ2-6, with 9 positions matching TRBD1. Looked up from germline, CDR1 is MGHDK and CDR2 is SYGVNS. The CDR3 has 15 residues.

This chain uses TRBV6-1 with TRBJ1-2; possible D gene TRBD1, 5 bases. CDR1 is MNHNS and CDR2 is SASEGT in the germline V gene. There are 15 residues in the CDR3. With 0 bases removed from V and 7 bases from J, the gap between germline ends came to 15 bases. CDR3: CASSEAGRGQGGYTF. DNA for the CDR3: TGTGCCAGCAGTGAAGCTGGGCGCGGTCAGGGTGGCTACACCTTC.

This chain uses TRBV29-1 with TRBJ1-2; TRBD1 matches 7 bases. After removal of 2 bases from V and 8 bases from J, the junction contained 8 bases not matched to a gene. CDR3 length: 13 residues. Germline CDR1 reads SQVTM; CDR2 reads ANQGSEA. This CDR3 is CSVESWRGPGYTF. DNA of the CDR3: TGCAGCGTTGAAAGTTGGAGGGGGCCGGGCTACACCTTC.

The chain uses TRBV7-8 and TRBJ2-7; 10 nucleotides line up with TRBD1. The CDR3 has 15 amino acids. In germline, CDR1 is SGHVS, CDR2 FQNEAQ. The trim removed 2 bases at V and 2 bases at J, leaving 3 bases unmatched. As DNA, the CDR3 is TGTGCCAGCAGCTTAATGACAGGGGGCACCTACGAGCAGTACGTC. Translation: CASSLMTGGTYEQYV.

This chain joins TRBV10-3 and TRBJ2-5; a weak D match, TRBD2 (7 bases). CDR3 length equals 15 residues. Trimming took off 6 bases at V and 3 bases at J, with 17 bases between the two ends. Germline CDR1 reads ENHRY; CDR2 reads SYGVKD. CDR3 bases: TGTGCCATCAGGGGGGCCGGGACTACAGAAGAGACCCAGTACTTC. This translates into CAIRGAGTTEETQYF.

This clone showed up just once. V usage is TRBV5-5 and J usage is TRBJ2-1, with 7 bases matching TRBD2. CDR1 is SGHKS and CDR2 is YYEKEE in the germline V gene (reference sequence). The CDR3 is made up of 12 amino acids. The trim removed 4 bases at V and 9 bases at J, leaving 4 bases unmatched. The CDR3 loop reads CASSRGEGEQFF. In DNA, the CDR3 is TGTGCCAGCAGCCGAGGGGAGGGTGAGCAGTTCTTC.

The genes are TRBV5-4 and TRBJ1-6, with TRBD1 matching 9 bases. V was clipped by 6 bases and J by 7 bases; unmatched bases: 5. The CDR3 is 14 residues long. Germline-derived CDR1 and CDR2 are SGHNT and YYREEE (reference sequence). The CDR3 DNA reads TGTGCCAGCACCCCCGACAGGGGGAATTCACCCCTCCACTTT. This sequence encodes CASTPDRGNSPLHF.

The chain combines TRBV6-2 or TRBV6-3 with TRBJ1-2, with a tentative D call TRBD1 (5 bases). The CDR3 sequence is 17 residues long. The V end was cut by 5 bases, the J end by 4 bases, with 23 bases between. Germline loops: CDR1 MNHEY, CDR2 SVGEGT. The CDR3, as DNA: TGTGCCAGCAGTGCTAAGCGACCAGGGAGGTTCGGCTATGGCTACACCTTC. Protein product: CASSAKRPGRFGYGYTF.